This TCR beta chain was captured in a study of response to subunit inactivated influenza vaccine. Study-wide findings and caveats: The authors suggested that every seasonal influenza vaccination recruits few new T cells.

TCRdb processed the RT-PCR reads anew with MiXCR; each CDR3 protein has one entry. The sample holds about 700,000 distinct CDR3 sequences; about 14% are singletons and the top ten take approximately 7%. This clonotype was counted a few times. The antigen is undetermined. This CDR3 comprises 12 residues. Looked up from germline, CDR1 is DFQATT and CDR2 is SNEGSKA (reference sequence). The V gene end was trimmed by 5 bases and the J gene end by 2 bases; junction bases not matched to a gene: 2. The starting material was PBMCs from blood, obtained 14 to 15 days before vaccination. This receptor was taken from a middle-aged man who received an inactivated influenza vaccine. The chain recombines TRBV20-1 with TRBJ1-2; TRBD1 matches at 7 bases. The CDR3 nucleotides read TGCAGTGCTCAGGGACAGAACTATGGCTACACCTTC. Its protein product is CSAQGQNYGYTF.